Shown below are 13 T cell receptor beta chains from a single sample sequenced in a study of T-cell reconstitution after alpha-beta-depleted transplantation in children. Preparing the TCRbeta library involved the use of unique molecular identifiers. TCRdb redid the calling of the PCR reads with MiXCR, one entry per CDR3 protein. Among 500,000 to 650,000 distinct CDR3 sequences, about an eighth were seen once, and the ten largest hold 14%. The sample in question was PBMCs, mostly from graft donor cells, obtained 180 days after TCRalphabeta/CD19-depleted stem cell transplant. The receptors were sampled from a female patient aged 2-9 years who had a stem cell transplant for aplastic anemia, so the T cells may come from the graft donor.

The CDR3 DNA reads as TGTGCCAGCAGCCCTAGAACACCACAGGGCCCCTACAATGAGCAGTTCTTC. The encoded protein is CASSPRTPQGPYNEQFF. The chain recombines TRBV11-2 with TRBJ2-1; a weak D match, TRBD1 (6 bases). V shed 5 bases and J shed 2 bases, with 19 bases lying between them. Germline CDR1 is SGHAT and CDR2 is FQNNGV. This CDR3 has 17 amino acids.

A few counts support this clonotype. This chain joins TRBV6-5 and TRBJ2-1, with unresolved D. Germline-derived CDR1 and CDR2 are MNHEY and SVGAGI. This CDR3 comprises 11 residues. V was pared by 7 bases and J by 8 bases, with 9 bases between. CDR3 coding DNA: TGTGCCAGCATGGGTAGCTATGAGCAGTTCTTC. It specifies CASMGSYEQFF.

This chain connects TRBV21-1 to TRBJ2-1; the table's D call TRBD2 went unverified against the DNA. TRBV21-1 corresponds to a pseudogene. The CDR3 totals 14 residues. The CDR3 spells CANSGLAGKDEQFF. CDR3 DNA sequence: TGTGCCAACTCGGGACTAGCGGGAAAGGATGAGCAGTTCTTC.

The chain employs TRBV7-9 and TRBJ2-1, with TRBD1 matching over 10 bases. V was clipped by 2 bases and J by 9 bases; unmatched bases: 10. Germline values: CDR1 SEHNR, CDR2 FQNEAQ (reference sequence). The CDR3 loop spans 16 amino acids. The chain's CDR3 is CASSLIGTGALVEQFF. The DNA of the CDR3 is TGTGCCAGCAGCTTAATAGGGACAGGGGCCCTGGTTGAGCAGTTCTTC.

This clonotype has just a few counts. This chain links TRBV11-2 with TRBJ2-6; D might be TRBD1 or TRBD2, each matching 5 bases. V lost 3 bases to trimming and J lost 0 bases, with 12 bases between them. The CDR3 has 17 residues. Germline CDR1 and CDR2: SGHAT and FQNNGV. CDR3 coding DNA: TGTGCCAGCAGCTTTTATAGAGGGGACTCTGGGGCCAACGTCCTGACTTTC. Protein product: CASSFYRGDSGANVLTF.

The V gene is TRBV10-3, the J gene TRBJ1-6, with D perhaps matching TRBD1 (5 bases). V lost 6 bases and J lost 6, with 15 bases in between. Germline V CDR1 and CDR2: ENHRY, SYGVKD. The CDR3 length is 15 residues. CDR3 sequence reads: CAISTQGISNSPLHF. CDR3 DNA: TGTGCCATCAGCACTCAGGGAATCAGTAATTCACCCCTCCACTTT.

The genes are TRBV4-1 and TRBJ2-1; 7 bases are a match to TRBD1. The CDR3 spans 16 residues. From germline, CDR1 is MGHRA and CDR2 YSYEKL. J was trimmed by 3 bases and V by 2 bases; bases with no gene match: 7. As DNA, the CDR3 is TGCGCCAGCAGCCAAATGACAGGGTCCTACTACAATGAGCAGTTCTTC. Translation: CASSQMTGSYYNEQFF.

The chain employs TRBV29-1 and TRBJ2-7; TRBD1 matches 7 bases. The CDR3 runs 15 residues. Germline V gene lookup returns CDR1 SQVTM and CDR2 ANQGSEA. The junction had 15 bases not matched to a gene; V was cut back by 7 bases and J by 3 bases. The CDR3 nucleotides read TGCAGCGCCCTGACAGGGAATGGATACGGCTACGAGCAGTACTTC. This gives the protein CSALTGNGYGYEQYF.

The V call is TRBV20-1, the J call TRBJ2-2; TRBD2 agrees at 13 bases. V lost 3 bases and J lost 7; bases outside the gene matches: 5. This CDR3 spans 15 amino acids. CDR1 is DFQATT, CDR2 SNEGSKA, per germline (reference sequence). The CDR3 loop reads CSASSLAGGDGELFF. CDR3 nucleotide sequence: TGCAGTGCTAGTTCACTAGCGGGAGGGGACGGGGAGCTGTTTTTT.

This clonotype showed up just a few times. DNA of the CDR3: TGTGCCAGCAGCTTCGGGTGGGAGGGAGAGACCCAGTACTTC. Translation gives CASSFGWEGETQYF. The rearrangement joins TRBV28 to TRBJ2-5; TRBD2 agrees at 7 bases. V shed 6 bases and J 4 bases; nucleotides not matched to a gene: 8. Germline V gives CDR1 MDHEN, CDR2 SYDVKM. The CDR3 runs to 14 residues.

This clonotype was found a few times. This CDR3 is CASRPKRVQETQYF. Here the CDR3 DNA reads TGCGCCAGCAGGCCGAAGCGGGTACAAGAGACCCAGTACTTC. V and J are TRBV5-1 and TRBJ2-5, with D maybe TRBD2 (6 bases). The CDR3 has 14 residues. Germline V gene lookup returns CDR1 SGHRS and CDR2 YFSETQ. V was pared by 5 bases and J by 2 bases, with 13 bases between.

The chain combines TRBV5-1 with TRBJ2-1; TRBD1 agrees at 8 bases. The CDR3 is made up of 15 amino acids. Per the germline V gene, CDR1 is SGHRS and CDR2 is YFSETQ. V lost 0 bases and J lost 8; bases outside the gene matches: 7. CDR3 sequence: CASSLGQGTLDEQFF. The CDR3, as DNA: TGCGCCAGCAGCTTGGGACAGGGGACGCTAGATGAGCAGTTCTTC.

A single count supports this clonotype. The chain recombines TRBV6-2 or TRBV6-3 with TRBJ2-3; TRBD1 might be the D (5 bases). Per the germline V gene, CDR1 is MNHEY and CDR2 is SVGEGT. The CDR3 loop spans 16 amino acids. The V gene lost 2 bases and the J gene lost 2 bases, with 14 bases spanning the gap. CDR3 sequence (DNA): TGTGCCAGCAGTTACGGGGCGCGAGTTCTCACAGATACGCAGTATTTT. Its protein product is CASSYGARVLTDTQYF.